Below are 9 T cell receptor beta chains sequenced from a single sample in a study of T-cell reconstitution after alpha-beta-depleted transplantation in children. The TCRbeta library was prepared with unique molecular identifiers. TCRdb independently ran MiXCR on the PCR reads; one entry per CDR3 protein. This table has a few hundred thousand distinct CDR3 sequences, 25% to 30% appearing once. The starting material was PBMCs, obtained before TCRalphabeta/CD19-depleted stem cell transplant. The source of these receptors is a boy under two years old with Wiskott-Aldrich syndrome, due to receive a stem cell transplant.

The chain joins TRBV12-3 or TRBV12-4 to TRBJ2-5; D remains unclear. The CDR3 is made up of 14 amino acids. V was shortened by 3 bases and J by 2 bases, with 10 bases between the two germline ends. The CDR3 coding sequence is TGTGCCAGCAGTTTCCAGGATTGGCAAGAGACCCAGTACTTC. As protein: CASSFQDWQETQYF.

V gene TRBV6-1 combines with J gene TRBJ2-1, with TRBD2 matching over 9 bases. The CDR3 sequence is 14 residues long. From germline, CDR1 is MNHNS and CDR2 SASEGT. The V gene end was trimmed by 4 bases and the J gene end by 5 bases; junction bases not matched to a gene: 3. Written as DNA, the CDR3 is TGTGCCAGCAGTGCAGCGGGAGGCGACAATGAGCAGTTCTTC. This encodes CASSAAGGDNEQFF.

The rearrangement links TRBV25-1 to TRBJ2-5, with unresolved D. Germline CDR1 and CDR2: MGHDK and SYGVNS. Trimming took 7 bases from V and 3 from J, leaving 6 bases between them. The CDR3 length is 11 residues. The CDR3 DNA reads TGTGCCAGCACCTTAAAAGAGACCCAGTACTTC. The encoded protein is CASTLKETQYF.

This clonotype was counted a few times. This chain links TRBV6-6 with TRBJ2-1; D may match TRBD1 or TRBD2 (5 bases each). The CDR3 covers 13 residues. Germline CDR1 reads MNHNY; CDR2 reads SVGAGI (reference sequence). V gave up 8 bases and J gave up 10 bases, with 18 bases separating them. CDR3 DNA: TGTGCCAGCTCAGTTCGGGGACCTCGGGAGCAGTTCTTC. Translating it yields CASSVRGPREQFF.

CDR3: CASRGPGQDSYEQYF. CDR3 nucleotide sequence: TGTGCCAGCAGAGGCCCAGGACAGGACTCCTACGAGCAGTACTTC. This rearrangement joins TRBV6-1 to TRBJ2-7; TRBD1 matches 7 bases. The CDR3 has 15 amino acids. In germline, CDR1 is MNHNS, CDR2 SASEGT. V shed 6 bases and J 0 bases; nucleotides not matched to a gene: 8.

The chain has TRBV20-1 and TRBJ2-2; D call uncertain. CDR1 and CDR2 (germline): DFQATT, SNEGSKA (reference sequence). Trimming removed 5 bases from V and 6 bases from J, with 13 bases in between. This CDR3 spans 13 amino acids. CDR3 sequence (DNA): TGCAGTGCTGAAGCTCTAGACTCCGGGGAGCTGTTTTTT. Translating it yields CSAEALDSGELFF.

The table lists this clonotype with a few counts. V is TRBV12-3 or TRBV12-4 and J is TRBJ2-1; D is possibly TRBD2 (6 bases). V lost 3 bases to trimming and J lost 4 bases, with 25 bases between them. CDR3 length: 19 residues. The CDR3 protein is CASSFRQLLRSGFYNEQFF. The CDR3 DNA reads TGTGCCAGCAGTTTTCGACAGCTACTCAGGAGCGGGTTTTACAATGAGCAGTTCTTC.

The rearrangement uses TRBV12-3 or TRBV12-4 and TRBJ1-5; TRBD1 might be the D (5 bases). This CDR3 region has 15 residues. Between the trimmed V and J ends, which lost 7 bases and 2 bases, there was a span of 15 bases. The chain's CDR3 is CASTQGASGNQPQHF. In nucleotides, the CDR3 is TGTGCCAGCACTCAAGGGGCGTCTGGCAATCAGCCCCAGCATTTT.

This clonotype has just a few counts. The chain uses TRBV5-1 and TRBJ2-1; 8 bases map to TRBD2. This CDR3 has 14 residues. CDR1 SGHRS and CDR2 YFSETQ come from the germline V gene. After removal of 2 bases from V and 6 bases from J, the junction contained 4 bases not matched to a gene. The CDR3 spells CASSLAGATNEQFF. CDR3 DNA: TGCGCCAGCAGCTTAGCGGGAGCGACCAATGAGCAGTTCTTC.